The rows below give T cell receptor beta chains drawn from one sample of a study of T cells after yellow fever vaccination. TCRdb processed the 5' RACE reads anew with MiXCR; each CDR3 protein has one entry. The table lists over 150,000 distinct CDR3 sequences, about 6.2% of them singletons. This specimen consisted of CD4+ T cells sorted from PBMCs, obtained on the day of the first yellow fever vaccination. All receptors come from a man aged 18 to 30 who received the YFV17D yellow fever vaccine. Both conserved end residues are part of each CDR3. A D gene is named only where the DNA matches it firmly. Size is stated for part of the rows, as once, few or many counts, or as a class when the clone is expanded.

d_gene	v_gene	abundance	j_gene	CDR3aa	CDR3nt
TRBD2	TRBV20-1	-	TRBJ2-1	CSAREGGLAGRYNEQFF	TGCAGTGCTAGAGAGGGGGGGCTAGCGGGCCGTTACAATGAGCAGTTCTTC
TRBD1	TRBV4-2	few	TRBJ1-5	CASSQVPGQGPQRQPQHF	TGTGCCAGCAGCCAAGTCCCGGGACAGGGCCCACAGCGTCAGCCCCAGCATTTT
TRBD2	TRBV5-6	many	TRBJ2-1	CASTLPGGNEQFF	TGTGCCAGCACCCTCCCCGGGGGGAATGAGCAGTTCTTC
-	TRBV7-2	many	TRBJ1-2	CASSPRHVYGYTF	TGTGCCAGCAGCCCGCGACATGTCTATGGCTACACCTTC
-	TRBV6-2/TRBV6-3	-	TRBJ1-2	CASKRGTARNYGYTF	TGTGCCAGCAAAAGGGGAACAGCCCGAAACTATGGCTACACCTTC
-	TRBV5-1	many	TRBJ2-5	CASSLVADQETQYF	TGCGCCAGCAGCTTGGTGGCAGACCAAGAGACCCAGTACTTC
TRBD1	TRBV4-1	-	TRBJ1-5	CASSQAPGQGYNQPQHF	TGCGCCAGCAGCCAAGCCCCGGGACAGGGTTACAATCAGCCCCAGCATTTT
TRBD1	TRBV20-1	few	TRBJ2-2	CSASGTANTGELFF	TGCAGTGCTTCCGGGACAGCGAACACCGGGGAGCTGTTTTTT
-	TRBV18	many	TRBJ2-5	CASSPPDSETQYF	TGTGCCAGCTCACCCCCGGACAGTGAGACCCAGTACTTC
-	TRBV6-1	many	TRBJ2-3	CATLPRGLEDTQYF	TGTGCCACCCTGCCTAGGGGCCTGGAAGATACGCAGTATTTT
-	TRBV12-3/TRBV12-4	many	TRBJ1-3	CASTLRMGSGNTIYF	TGTGCCAGCACCCTCCGGATGGGGAGTGGAAACACCATATATTTT
TRBD2	TRBV4-1	few	TRBJ2-3	CASSQERRASGYTDTQYF	TGCGCCAGCAGCCAAGAAAGGCGGGCTAGCGGGTACACAGATACGCAGTATTTT
TRBD2	TRBV7-9	many	TRBJ2-3	CASSGSGGAGDTQYF	TGTGCCAGCAGCGGATCCGGGGGGGCCGGAGATACGCAGTATTTT
-	TRBV28	-	TRBJ2-1	CAGGTTGHGYNEQFF	TGTGCCGGGGGCACCACAGGCCATGGGTACAATGAGCAGTTCTTC
-	TRBV5-1	many	TRBJ2-5	CASSLTGAIQETQYF	TGCGCCAGCAGCCTGACCGGGGCCATCCAAGAGACCCAGTACTTC
TRBD2	TRBV4-2	few	TRBJ2-3	CASSQGPSGGPEDTQYF	TGTGCCAGCAGCCAAGGCCCTAGCGGGGGGCCGGAAGATACGCAGTATTTT
TRBD1	TRBV7-8	many	TRBJ2-2	CASSLTGVVVGELFF	TGTGCCAGCAGCTTAACAGGGGTTGTAGTCGGGGAGCTGTTTTTT
-	TRBV28	few	TRBJ2-1	CASTRGVGRRGNEQFF	TGTGCCAGCACCCGGGGGGTTGGGCGCAGGGGGAATGAGCAGTTCTTC
-	TRBV5-5	many	TRBJ2-1	CASSLAWDEQFF	TGTGCCAGCAGCTTGGCCTGGGATGAGCAGTTCTTC
TRBD2	TRBV20-1	-	TRBJ2-3	CSAWEGTSTDTQYF	TGCAGTGCCTGGGAGGGTACTAGCACAGATACGCAGTATTTT
-	TRBV20-1	few	TRBJ1-2	CSARDRSRAYGYTF	TGCAGTGCTAGAGATCGGTCCAGGGCCTATGGCTACACCTTC
-	TRBV29-1	few	TRBJ1-2	CSVGAPMFRVGYTF	TGCAGCGTCGGGGCCCCCATGTTTCGGGTTGGCTACACCTTC
TRBD2	TRBV20-1	-	TRBJ2-3	CCASDSLAGTSTDTQYF	TGCTGTGCTAGCGACTCACTAGCGGGCACTAGCACAGATACGCAGTATTTT
-	TRBV10-3	many	TRBJ2-5	CAISETIRETQYF	TGTGCCATCAGTGAGACCATTAGGGAGACCCAGTACTTC
TRBD2	TRBV20-1	many	TRBJ2-3	CSAYELAGGLGVTDTQYF	TGCAGTGCTTACGAACTAGCGGGGGGTTTGGGGGTCACAGATACGCAGTATTTT
TRBD1	TRBV3-1	-	TRBJ1-1	CASSQQGAPNTEAFF	TGTGCCAGCAGCCAACAGGGGGCCCCGAACACTGAAGCTTTCTTT
-	TRBV7-2	many	TRBJ2-1	CASSSRPSSYNEQFF	TGTGCCAGCAGTTCCCGGCCAAGCTCCTACAATGAGCAGTTCTTC
TRBD1	TRBV12-3/TRBV12-4	-	TRBJ1-1	CASSFGTANQYEAFF	TGTGCCAGCAGTTTCGGGACAGCTAATCAATATGAAGCTTTCTTT
TRBD2	TRBV6-5	many	TRBJ2-7	CASQALAGFYEQYF	TGTGCCTCCCAAGCCCTAGCGGGGTTCTACGAGCAGTACTTC
-	TRBV6-1	-	TRBJ2-2	CASSDLGGRVDTGELFF	TGTGCCAGCAGTGACCTCGGGGGGCGGGTGGACACCGGGGAGCTGTTTTTT
-	TRBV7-9	-	TRBJ2-5	CASSPGLLQGPLETQYF	TGTGCCAGCAGCCCCGGACTGCTACAGGGACCGCTGGAGACCCAGTACTTC
TRBD1	TRBV4-3	many	TRBJ2-4	CASSQETGAHIQYF	TGCGCCAGCAGCCAAGAAACAGGGGCCCACATTCAGTACTTC
-	TRBV7-8	-	TRBJ1-4	CASSDYTDYNEKLFF	TGTGCCAGCAGCGATTACACTGATTATAATGAAAAACTGTTTTTT
-	TRBV11-2	-	TRBJ2-3	CASSLDWDTGKKDTQYF	TGTGCCAGCAGCTTAGACTGGGACACCGGGAAAAAAGATACGCAGTATTTT
-	TRBV5-1	many	TRBJ2-5	CASSSLDSGETQYF	TGCGCCAGCAGCTCCCTAGATTCGGGAGAGACCCAGTACTTC
-	TRBV10-3	many	TRBJ1-2	CAISVGGSYGYTF	TGTGCCATCAGTGTGGGTGGTAGCTATGGCTACACCTTC
-	TRBV27	many	TRBJ1-1	CASRAGRNTEAFF	TGTGCCAGCAGGGCGGGACGTAACACTGAAGCTTTCTTT
-	TRBV18	many	TRBJ2-1	CASSPVGASSSYNEQFF	TGTGCCAGCTCACCGGTCGGGGCGTCGAGCTCCTACAATGAGCAGTTCTTC
-	TRBV10-3	-	TRBJ1-5	CAISEYDSKIQPQHF	TGTGCCATCAGTGAATACGACAGTAAGATACAGCCCCAGCATTTT
TRBD2	TRBV4-3	few	TRBJ2-3	CASSQEGLAVSTDTQYF	TGCGCCAGCAGCCAAGAGGGACTAGCGGTCAGCACAGATACGCAGTATTTT
TRBD2	TRBV14	once	TRBJ2-2	CASSPLAGGFSNPGELFF	TGTGCCAGCAGCCCCCTAGCGGGGGGCTTTTCGAACCCCGGGGAGCTGTTTTTT
-	TRBV5-1	many	TRBJ2-4	CASSLEPSRSLNIQYF	TGCGCCAGCAGCTTGGAACCCTCGAGGAGTCTAAACATTCAGTACTTC
-	TRBV6-2/TRBV6-3	-	TRBJ2-2	CASSYGDYTTNTGELFF	TGTGCCAGCAGTTACGGAGACTATACAACGAACACCGGGGAGCTGTTTTTT
TRBD1	TRBV3-1	many	TRBJ2-7	CASRPTGMAYEQYF	TGTGCCAGCAGACCGACAGGGATGGCCTACGAGCAGTACTTC
-	TRBV6-5	many	TRBJ1-3	CASSPGAGSSGNTIYF	TGTGCCAGCAGTCCAGGGGCGGGGAGCTCTGGAAACACCATATATTTT
-	TRBV6-2/TRBV6-3	-	TRBJ2-6	CASSPMRGFGANVLTF	TGTGCCAGCAGTCCCATGAGGGGATTTGGGGCCAACGTCCTGACTTTC
-	TRBV7-8	-	TRBJ1-1	CASSLRGGGRTEAFF	TGTGCCAGCAGCCTCCGAGGGGGGGGCCGCACTGAAGCTTTCTTT
TRBD2	TRBV4-2	few	TRBJ2-6	CASSQDSRGDDGWSSGANVLTF	TGTGCCAGCAGCCAAGATAGCCGGGGGGACGATGGATGGAGCTCTGGGGCCAACGTCCTGACTTTC
TRBD1	TRBV5-1	many	TRBJ2-1	CASSLMGQGVDEQFF	TGCGCCAGCAGCTTGATGGGACAGGGAGTCGATGAGCAGTTCTTC
TRBD1	TRBV5-1	many	TRBJ2-7	CASSLAGGTGAIYEQYF	TGCGCCAGCAGCTTGGCCGGGGGGACAGGGGCAATCTACGAGCAGTACTTC
-	TRBV4-1	-	TRBJ1-2	CASSQERAVSVYGYTF	TGCGCCAGCAGCCAAGAGAGGGCAGTCAGCGTCTATGGCTACACCTTC
-	TRBV12-3/TRBV12-4	many	TRBJ2-3	CASSLETAWDTQYF	TGTGCCAGCAGTTTAGAAACAGCGTGGGATACGCAGTATTTT
TRBD1	TRBV5-1	many	TRBJ2-2	CASSEPGQGSLTGELFF	TGCGCCAGCAGCGAACCGGGACAGGGTTCTCTTACCGGGGAGCTGTTTTTT
-	TRBV19	-	TRBJ2-1	CASSERQPGNEQFF	TGTGCCAGTTCCGAACGACAGCCCGGGAATGAGCAGTTCTTC
-	TRBV11-2	-	TRBJ2-5	CASSSNGVGETQYF	TGTGCCAGCAGCTCCAATGGGGTCGGAGAGACCCAGTACTTC